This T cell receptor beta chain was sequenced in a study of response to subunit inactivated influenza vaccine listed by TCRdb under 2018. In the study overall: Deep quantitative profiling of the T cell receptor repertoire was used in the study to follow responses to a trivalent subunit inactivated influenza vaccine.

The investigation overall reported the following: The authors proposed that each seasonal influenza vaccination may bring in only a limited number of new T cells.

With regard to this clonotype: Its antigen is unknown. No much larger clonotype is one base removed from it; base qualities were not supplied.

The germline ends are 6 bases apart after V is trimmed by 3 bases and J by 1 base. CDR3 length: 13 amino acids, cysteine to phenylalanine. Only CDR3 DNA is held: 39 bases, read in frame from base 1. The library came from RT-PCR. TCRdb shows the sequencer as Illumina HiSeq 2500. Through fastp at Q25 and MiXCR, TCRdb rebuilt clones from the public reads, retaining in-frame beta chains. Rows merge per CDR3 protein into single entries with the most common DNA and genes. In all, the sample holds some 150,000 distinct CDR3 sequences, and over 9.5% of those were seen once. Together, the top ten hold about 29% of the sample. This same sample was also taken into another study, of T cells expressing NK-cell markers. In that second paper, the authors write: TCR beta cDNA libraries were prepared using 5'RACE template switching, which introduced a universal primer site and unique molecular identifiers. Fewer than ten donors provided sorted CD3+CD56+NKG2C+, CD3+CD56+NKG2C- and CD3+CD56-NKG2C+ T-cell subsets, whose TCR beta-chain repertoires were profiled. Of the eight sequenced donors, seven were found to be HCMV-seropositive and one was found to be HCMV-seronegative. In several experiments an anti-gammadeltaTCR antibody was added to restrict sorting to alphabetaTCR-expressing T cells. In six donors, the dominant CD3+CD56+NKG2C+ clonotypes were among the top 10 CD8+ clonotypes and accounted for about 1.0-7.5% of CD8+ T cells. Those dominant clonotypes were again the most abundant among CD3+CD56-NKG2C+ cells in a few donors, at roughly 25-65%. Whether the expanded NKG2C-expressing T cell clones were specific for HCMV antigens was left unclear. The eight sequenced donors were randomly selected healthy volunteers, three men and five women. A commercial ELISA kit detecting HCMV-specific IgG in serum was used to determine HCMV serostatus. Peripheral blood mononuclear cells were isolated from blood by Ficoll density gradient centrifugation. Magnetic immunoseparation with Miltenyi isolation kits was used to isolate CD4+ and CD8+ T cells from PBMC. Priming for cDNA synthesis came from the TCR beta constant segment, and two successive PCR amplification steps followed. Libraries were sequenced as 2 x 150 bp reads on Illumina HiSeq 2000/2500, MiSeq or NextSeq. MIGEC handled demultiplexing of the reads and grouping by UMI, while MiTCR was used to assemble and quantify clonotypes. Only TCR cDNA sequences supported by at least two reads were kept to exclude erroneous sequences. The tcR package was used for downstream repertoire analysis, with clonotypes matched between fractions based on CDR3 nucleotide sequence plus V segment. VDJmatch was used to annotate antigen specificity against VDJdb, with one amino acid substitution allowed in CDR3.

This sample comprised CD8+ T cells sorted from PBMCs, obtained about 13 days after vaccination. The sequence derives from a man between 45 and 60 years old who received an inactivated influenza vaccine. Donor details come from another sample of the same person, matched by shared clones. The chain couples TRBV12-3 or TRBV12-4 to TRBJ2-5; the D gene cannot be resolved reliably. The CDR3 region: CASSLHPQETQYF. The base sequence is TGTGCCAGCAGTTTGCACCCCCAAGAGACCCAGTACTTC.